This TCR beta chain was observed in a study of cytomegalovirus exposure and HLA in healthy donors. The study's findings and limits: Per a prior analysis, the majority of TCR beta V segments were productive roughly 90% or roughly 30% of the time.

This PCR relied on a set of 60 Vbeta primers and 13 Jbeta primers. Repertoires were generated with immunoSEQ multiplex PCR, while TCRdb's copy carries only in-frame clones and drops some. There are roughly 180,000 clones in the sample; around 79% occur only once, and around 2.4% lies in the top ten. The germline V and J ends were trimmed by 1 base and 3 bases, with 13 bases remaining between them. The CDR3 length is 15 residues. Germline CDR1 and CDR2: LGHNA and YSLEER. About this clone: Its antigen is still unknown.

The chain carries TRBV4-3 and TRBJ2-7, with a possible D match to TRBD1 (6 bases). The sequencing sample was made of PBMCs. This clonotype was sampled from a female donor in good health and CMV-seronegative. The CDR3 sequence: CASSQGRQDLYEQYF. The DNA for the CDR3 is TGCGCCAGCAGCCAAGGTCGACAGGACCTCTACGAGCAGTACTTC.